This TCR beta chain comes out of a study of cytomegalovirus exposure and HLA in healthy donors. PCR used 60 Vbeta primers and 13 Jbeta primers. Data came from immunoSEQ multiplex PCR; TCRdb stores just in-frame clones and leaves some out. This table holds roughly 110,000 clones, under 85% found once. Remarks on this clone: Its antigen is unknown.

From germline, CDR1 is LNHDA and CDR2 SQIVND (reference sequence). The V segment lost 4 bases and the J segment 9 bases; nucleotides outside the gene matches: 6. This CDR3 contains 15 residues. Notes on the study in general: The CMV antigen specificity of a few CMV-associated chains was confirmed through in vitro analysis.

The receptor was derived from a male donor in good health and CMV-seronegative. The sequencing input was PBMCs. The J gene is TRBJ2-1, the V gene TRBV19; 13 bases are a match to TRBD2. CDR3 residues: CASSNLRLAGGEQFF. The CDR3 DNA follows: TGTGCCAGTAGTAACCTAAGACTAGCGGGAGGTGAGCAGTTCTTC.